Presented here are 29 T cell receptor beta chains from one specimen sequenced in a study of cytomegalovirus exposure and HLA in healthy donors. PCR involved 60 Vbeta and 13 Jbeta primers. Data came from immunoSEQ multiplex PCR; TCRdb stores just in-frame clones and leaves some out. This sample carries under 250,000 clones, nearly 80% of them seen once, and the ten largest clones take about 1.7%. Specimen: PBMCs. These receptor sequences come from a male donor in good health and CMV-seronegative.

This chain connects TRBV5-1 to TRBJ2-7, with D perhaps TRBD1 (5 bases). Trimming removed 4 bases from V and 2 bases from J, with 7 bases in between. Germline-derived CDR1 and CDR2 are SGHRS and YFSETQ. This CDR3 is built from 12 residues. The CDR3 reads CASSVDTYEQYF. CDR3 bases: TGCGCCAGCAGCGTGGACACCTACGAGCAGTACTTC.

The rearrangement joins TRBV14 to TRBJ1-2; TRBD1 matches 7 bases. The germline gives CDR1 SGHDN, CDR2 FVKESK. The CDR3 totals 13 residues. The V gene end was trimmed by 2 bases and the J gene end by 6 bases; junction bases not matched to a gene: 3. CDR3 protein: CASSQITGDGYTF. CDR3 coding DNA: TGTGCCAGCAGCCAAATCACAGGGGATGGCTACACCTTC.

V is TRBV7-8 and J is TRBJ1-5, with D maybe TRBD1 (5 bases). Germline V lookup: CDR1 SGHVS, CDR2 FQNEAQ. CDR3 size: 16 residues. Trimming left V 5 bases short and J 2 bases short, with 16 bases between. The CDR3 loop reads CASSPTTGPRNQPQHF. The CDR3 DNA reads TGTGCCAGCAGCCCTACCACAGGACCTCGCAATCAGCCCCAGCATTTT.

This clone was detected once. This sequence joins TRBV5-1 and TRBJ2-3; 12 bases agree with TRBD2. V lost 2 bases, J lost 0 bases, and 10 bases stayed unmatched. The CDR3 loop spans 19 amino acids. CDR1 SGHRS and CDR2 YFSETQ come from the germline V gene. The CDR3 sequence: CASSLLAGGPSSSTDTQYF. For the CDR3, the DNA is TGCGCCAGCAGCTTACTAGCGGGGGGACCCTCATCTAGCACAGATACGCAGTATTTT.

The CDR3 bases are TGTGCCAGCAGCTTGGTTATGACAGGCTCTAATGAAAAACTGTTTTTT. This gives the protein CASSLVMTGSNEKLFF. The rearrangement joins TRBV11-2 to TRBJ1-4; maybe TRBD1 (6 bases). The length of the CDR3 is 16 residues. Trimming removed 3 bases at V and 3 bases at J, with 14 bases between. Germline V gene lookup returns CDR1 SGHAT and CDR2 FQNNGV.

J is TRBJ1-1 and V is TRBV6-5; 9 bases map to TRBD1. Germline CDR1 MNHEY, CDR2 SVGAGI. V lost 6 bases and J lost 5; bases outside the gene matches: 10. The CDR3 contains 15 residues. The chain's CDR3 is CASRAGQGLVTEAFF. CDR3 DNA sequence: TGTGCCAGCAGGGCGGGACAGGGATTGGTAACTGAAGCTTTCTTT.

The chain has TRBV9 and TRBJ1-1; 7 nucleotides line up with TRBD1. In germline, CDR1 is SGDLS, CDR2 YYNGEE. V lost 1 base, J lost 5 bases, and 5 bases stayed unmatched. The CDR3 spans 14 residues. The CDR3 DNA sequence: TGTGCCAGCAGCGTACGAGGGGGCAGGACTGAAGCTTTCTTT. It yields the protein CASSVRGGRTEAFF.

V and J are TRBV5-4 and TRBJ2-5, with 13 bases aligning to TRBD2. This CDR3 region has 17 residues. V lost 4 bases to trimming and J lost 1 base; unmatched junction nucleotides: 7. Germline-derived CDR1 and CDR2 are SGHNT and YYREEE (reference sequence). The CDR3: CASSLGLAGRGQETQYF. CDR3 nucleotide sequence: TGTGCCAGCAGCCTGGGACTAGCGGGGAGGGGCCAAGAGACCCAGTACTTC.

This rearrangement joins TRBV29-1 to TRBJ2-2, with TRBD1 matching 8 bases. There are 14 residues in the CDR3. Looked up from germline, CDR1 is SQVTM and CDR2 is ANQGSEA. V lost 5 bases, J lost 4 bases, and 6 bases stayed unmatched. In nucleotides, the CDR3 is TGCAGCGTTTACGGGACAGGATTCACCGGGGAGCTGTTTTTT. Residues: CSVYGTGFTGELFF.

The table lists this clone with a count of one. V and J are TRBV5-1 and TRBJ1-1, with 8 bases matching TRBD1. The CDR3 sequence is 13 residues long. The V gene's germline CDR1 is SGHRS and CDR2 YFSETQ. V dropped 4 bases and J dropped 8; count of bases not matched to a gene: 7. The CDR3 bases are TGCGCCAGCAGCGTAAGTGACAGGGGAGAAGCTTTCTTT. Translated, it gives CASSVSDRGEAFF.

The chain has TRBV9 and TRBJ1-2; 8 bases fit TRBD1. Per germline, CDR1 SGDLS and CDR2 YYNGEE. CDR3 size: 17 residues. The V and J ends lost 5 bases and 2 bases, in that order; junction bases with no gene match: 14. The CDR3 sequence: CASRKGQGRWLNYGYTF. The CDR3 coding sequence is TGTGCCAGCAGAAAAGGACAGGGAAGGTGGTTAAACTATGGCTACACCTTC. Using reference TRBV9 and TRBJ1-2 for the parts outside the CDR3, the full variable domain is DSGVTQTPKHLITATGQRVTLRCSPRSGDLSVYWYQQSLDQGLQFLIQYYNGEERAKGNILERFSAQQFPDLHSELNLSSLELGDSALYFCASRKGQGRWLNYGYTFGSGTRLTVV.

The chain links TRBV28 to TRBJ1-1; D is ambiguous. The CDR3 runs to 15 residues. Trimming took 1 base from V and 0 from J, leaving 9 bases between them. Germline CDR1 reads MDHEN; CDR2 reads SYDVKM. In DNA, the CDR3 is TGTGCCAGCAGTTTATTGGGCACCTTGAACACTGAAGCTTTCTTT. As protein: CASSLLGTLNTEAFF.

The chain couples TRBV2 to TRBJ2-4, with a tentative D call TRBD2 (6 bases). This CDR3 contains 14 residues. Trimming took 4 bases from V and 2 from J, leaving 9 bases between them. CDR1 and CDR2 from the germline V gene are SNHLY and FYNNEI. The CDR3 here is CASSGRDSKNIQYF. The CDR3, as DNA: TGTGCCAGCAGTGGCAGGGACTCCAAAAACATTCAGTACTTC. Supplemented by reference TRBV2 and TRBJ2-4, the full variable domain reads EPEVTQTPSHQVTQMGQEVILRCVPISNHLYFYWYRQILGQKVEFLVSFYNNEISEKSEIFDDQFSVERPDGSNFTLKIRSTKLEDSAMYFCASSGRDSKNIQYFGAGTRLSVL.

This rearrangement joins TRBV5-1 to TRBJ2-2; D is ambiguous. Trimming took 1 base from V and 0 from J, leaving 4 bases between them. The germline V gene has CDR1 SGHRS and CDR2 YFSETQ. The CDR3 totals 14 residues. The CDR3 loop reads CASSLTTNTGELFF. As DNA, the CDR3 is TGCGCCAGCAGCTTGACAACGAACACCGGGGAGCTGTTTTTT.

This sequence joins TRBV11-1 and TRBJ2-1; 7 nucleotides line up with TRBD2. V dropped 8 bases and J dropped 0; count of bases not matched to a gene: 13. Germline-derived CDR1 and CDR2 are SGHAT and FQDESV (reference sequence). This CDR3 region has 17 residues. The CDR3 nucleotides read TGTGCCAGCTCTCAGGATACTAGCGCTACCTCCTACAATGAGCAGTTCTTC. Residues: CASSQDTSATSYNEQFF.

The genes are TRBV30 and TRBJ2-1; 10 nucleotides align to TRBD2. J was trimmed by 6 bases and V by 2 bases; bases with no gene match: 10. Germline values: CDR1 GTSNPN, CDR2 SVGIG (reference sequence). The CDR3 length is 16 residues. This chain's CDR3 is CAWSQAGGPTANEQFF. The CDR3 DNA reads TGTGCCTGGAGTCAAGCGGGAGGGCCTACAGCCAATGAGCAGTTCTTC.

CDR3 sequence: CASSLAVGAGGNNEQFF. For the CDR3, the DNA is TGCGCCAGCAGCTTGGCCGTCGGGGCGGGAGGGAACAATGAGCAGTTCTTC. The chain couples TRBV5-1 to TRBJ2-1; 9 nucleotides align to TRBD2. Per germline, CDR1 SGHRS and CDR2 YFSETQ. V lost 0 bases, J lost 5 bases, and 9 bases stayed unmatched. The CDR3 loop spans 17 amino acids.

This CDR3 reads CASSFYRGADTQYF. DNA for the CDR3: TGCGCCAGCAGCTTCTACAGGGGCGCAGATACGCAGTATTTT. The chain has TRBV5-1 and TRBJ2-3, with 7 bases fitting TRBD1. The V gene's germline CDR1 is SGHRS and CDR2 YFSETQ. The CDR3 loop spans 14 amino acids. Germline trimming cut 2 bases from V and 4 bases from J; bases unmatched to any gene: 4.

J is TRBJ2-1 and V is TRBV5-1, with 7 bases matching TRBD1. The CDR3 covers 14 residues. Per the germline V gene, CDR1 is SGHRS and CDR2 is YFSETQ. V lost 7 bases, J lost 7 bases, and 11 bases stayed unmatched. DNA for the CDR3: TGCGCCAGCTCTAACCTACAGGGGAGTAATGAGCAGTTCTTC. Its translation is CASSNLQGSNEQFF.

The genes are TRBV28 and TRBJ2-7, with 7 bases fitting TRBD1. CDR1 is MDHEN, CDR2 SYDVKM, per germline. After removal of 7 bases from V and 1 base from J, the junction contained 10 bases not matched to a gene. This CDR3 region has 15 residues. CDR3: CASTISLTGSYEQYF. CDR3 DNA: TGTGCCAGCACCATCTCCCTGACAGGGTCCTACGAGCAGTACTTC.

This chain connects TRBV7-2 to TRBJ1-2, with D uncertain. CDR1 and CDR2 from the germline V gene are SGHTA and FQGNSA. The V and J ends lost 3 bases and 4 bases respectively, with 12 bases between them. The CDR3 is 14 residues long. The CDR3 is CASSFFEGGYGYTF. The CDR3 nucleotides read TGTGCCAGCAGCTTTTTCGAGGGAGGCTATGGCTACACCTTC.

The chain is built from TRBV9 and TRBJ1-2; maybe TRBD1 (6 bases). From germline, CDR1 is SGDLS and CDR2 YYNGEE. With 3 bases removed from V and 0 bases from J, the gap between germline ends came to 6 bases. The CDR3 loop spans 13 amino acids. CDR3 nucleotide sequence: TGTGCCAGCAGCGGGACAGCTAACTATGGCTACACCTTC. Amino acid sequence: CASSGTANYGYTF.

The V and J genes are TRBV6-1 and TRBJ1-5; possible D gene TRBD1, 6 bases. The CDR3 sequence is 13 residues long. V shed 4 bases and J shed 5 bases, with 9 bases lying between them. Germline-derived CDR1 and CDR2 are MNHNS and SASEGT. The CDR3 region has the DNA TGTGCCAGCAGTGTACAGGGAGATCAGCCCCAGCATTTT. It codes for CASSVQGDQPQHF.

The V call is TRBV5-1, the J call TRBJ2-1; 7 bases are a match to TRBD2. Germline V lookup: CDR1 SGHRS, CDR2 YFSETQ. J lost 5 bases, V lost 6 bases, and 11 bases had no gene match. The CDR3 is 15 amino acids. The CDR3 here is CASTVPGGRNNEQFF. The DNA of the CDR3 is TGCGCCAGCACAGTCCCGGGCGGGAGAAACAATGAGCAGTTCTTC.

The CDR3 nucleotides read TGTGCCAGCAGTTTCAGCGGGAGCTTTACCTACGAGCAGTACTTC. Translation: CASSFSGSFTYEQYF. This chain links TRBV27 with TRBJ2-7; 8 bases are a match to TRBD2. V gave up 3 bases and J gave up 2 bases; unmatched junction bases: 6. This CDR3 is built from 15 residues. Germline assignment: CDR1 MNHEY and CDR2 SMNVEV (reference sequence).

This chain links TRBV7-2 with TRBJ2-6; D unclear. Trimming took 3 bases from V and 1 from J, leaving 4 bases between them. Germline assignment: CDR1 SGHTA and CDR2 FQGNSA. The CDR3 consists of 14 residues. CDR3 DNA sequence: TGTGCCAGCAGCTTCGTTTCTGGGGCCAACGTCCTGACTTTC. Its protein product is CASSFVSGANVLTF.

The chain is built from TRBV7-3 and TRBJ2-7, with D perhaps matching TRBD1 (6 bases). The CDR3 covers 12 residues. The V end was cut by 5 bases, the J end by 3 bases, with 8 bases between. Germline CDR1 reads SGHTA; CDR2 reads FQGTGA. The CDR3 DNA reads as TGTGCCAGCAGCCTACAGGGCTACGAGCAGTACTTC. Its translation is CASSLQGYEQYF.

The rearrangement links TRBV9 to TRBJ2-6, with 8 bases fitting TRBD1. The germline gives CDR1 SGDLS, CDR2 YYNGEE. V shed 0 bases and J 5 bases; nucleotides not matched to a gene: 10. The CDR3 is 18 amino acids. This CDR3 reads CASSVEGTGALWANVLTF. The CDR3 nucleotides read TGTGCCAGCAGCGTAGAAGGGACAGGCGCCCTCTGGGCCAACGTCCTGACTTTC.

This clone has a single count. This chain connects TRBV30 to TRBJ2-2; D not resolved. Trimming stripped 0 bases from V and 2 bases from J, with 4 bases between. This CDR3 is 13 amino acids long. Looked up from germline, CDR1 is GTSNPN and CDR2 is SVGIG (reference sequence). The CDR3 reads CAWSVLNTGELFF. Written as DNA, the CDR3 is TGTGCCTGGAGTGTATTAAACACCGGGGAGCTGTTTTTT.